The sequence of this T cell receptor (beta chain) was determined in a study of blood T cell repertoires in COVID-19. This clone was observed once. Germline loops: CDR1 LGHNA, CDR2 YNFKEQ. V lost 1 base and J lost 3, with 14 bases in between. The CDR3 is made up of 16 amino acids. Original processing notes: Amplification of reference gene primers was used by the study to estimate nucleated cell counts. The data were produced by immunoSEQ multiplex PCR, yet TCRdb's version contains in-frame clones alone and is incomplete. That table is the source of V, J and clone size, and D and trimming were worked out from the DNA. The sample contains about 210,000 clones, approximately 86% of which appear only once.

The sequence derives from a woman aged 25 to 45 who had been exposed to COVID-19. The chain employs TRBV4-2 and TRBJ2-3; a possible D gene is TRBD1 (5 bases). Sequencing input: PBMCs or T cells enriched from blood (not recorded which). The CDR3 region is CASSQVPQEWTDTQYF. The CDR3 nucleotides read TGTGCCAGCAGCCAAGTACCACAGGAATGGACAGATACGCAGTATTTT.